The rows below give T cell receptor beta chains drawn from one sample of a study of shared clonotypes between healthy human individuals. Using immunoSEQ multiplex PCR, the repertoire was profiled, and TCRdb retains in-frame clones only, with some absent. The data contain approximately 2.3 million clones, approximately 95% of them singletons. Sequencing was done on a sample of naive CD4+ T cells from PBMCs. Every receptor here comes from a man younger than 30 in good health. Some clones in this sample may be carry-over from other donors' samples. CDR3s include the opening cysteine and the closing phenylalanine or tryptophan. A D gene is named only where the DNA matches it firmly. Rows may omit the clone size; those that give it use once, few, many or a size class.

V	size	D	J	CDR3	DNA
TRBV11-2	-	-	TRBJ1-2	CASSLDGTTYGYTF	TGTGCCAGCAGCTTAGATGGGACTACCTATGGCTACACCTTC
TRBV7-3	-	-	TRBJ2-3	CASSLGTIDTQYF	TGTGCCAGCAGCTTAGGAACTATAGATACGCAGTATTTT
TRBV27	-	-	TRBJ1-2	CASPARHGYTF	TGTGCCAGCCCCGCCAGGCATGGCTACACCTTC
TRBV6-5	-	-	TRBJ2-1	CASSYPGSREQFF	TGTGCCAGCAGTTACCCTGGGTCGAGAGAGCAGTTCTTC
TRBV7-9	-	TRBD2	TRBJ2-2	CASSRQGLAGGRTGELFF	TGTGCCAGCAGCCGACAGGGACTAGCGGGAGGGAGGACCGGGGAGCTGTTTTTT
TRBV7-8	-	-	TRBJ2-1	CASSPRRGHNEQFF	TGTGCCAGCAGCCCAAGGCGCGGTCACAATGAGCAGTTCTTC
TRBV19	-	-	TRBJ1-1	CASKTTVNTEAFF	TGTGCCAGTAAGACGACAGTGAACACTGAAGCTTTCTTT
TRBV10-1	-	TRBD1	TRBJ2-2	CASSEGTGGSNTGELFF	TGCGCCAGCAGTGAAGGGACAGGGGGCTCTAACACCGGGGAGCTGTTTTTT
TRBV6-5	-	TRBD1	TRBJ1-1	CASSKAQGAFGTFF	TGTGCCAGCAGTAAAGCTCAGGGGGCTTTTGGTACTTTCTTT
TRBV6-5	-	-	TRBJ1-2	CASSRKGDGYTF	TGTGCCAGCAGTAGAAAGGGGGATGGCTACACCTTC
TRBV15	-	TRBD1	TRBJ2-7	CATSRRTGGIHEQYF	TGTGCCACCAGCAGAAGGACAGGGGGGATCCACGAGCAGTACTTC
TRBV18	-	-	TRBJ2-7	CASSPLSGRFDEQYF	TGTGCCAGCTCACCACTTTCCGGCAGGTTTGACGAGCAGTACTTC
TRBV7-7	-	TRBD2	TRBJ2-3	CASSLQVAGVGADTQYF	TGTGCCAGCAGCCTACAGGTAGCGGGAGTTGGCGCAGATACGCAGTATTTT
TRBV5-1	once	-	TRBJ2-3	CASSLGGTMADTQYF	TGCGCCAGCAGCTTGGGTGGGACAATGGCAGATACGCAGTATTTT
TRBV18	-	-	TRBJ2-6	CASSPQNNGANVLTF	TGTGCCAGCTCACCTCAAAACAATGGGGCCAACGTCCTGACTTTC
TRBV18	-	TRBD2	TRBJ2-7	CASSKPPGLAGTYEQYF	TGTGCCAGCTCAAAGCCCCCCGGGCTAGCGGGGACGTACGAGCAGTACTTC
TRBV14	-	TRBD1	TRBJ2-2	CASSKDRGPYAGELFF	TGTGCCAGCAGCAAGGACAGGGGGCCCTATGCCGGGGAGCTGTTTTTT
TRBV7-3	-	TRBD2	TRBJ2-1	CASSSQPGLAGGEHNEQFF	TGTGCCAGCAGCTCGCAACCGGGGCTAGCGGGAGGGGAACACAATGAGCAGTTCTTC
TRBV15	-	TRBD2	TRBJ2-1	CATSRDRASGYEQFF	TGTGCCACCAGCAGAGATAGGGCTAGCGGGTATGAGCAGTTCTTC
TRBV4-3	-	TRBD1	TRBJ2-5	CASSPEAAQGWQTQYF	TGCGCCAGCAGCCCAGAAGCAGCACAGGGGTGGCAGACCCAGTACTTC
TRBV7-9	-	-	TRBJ1-1	CASSLVLGASTEAFF	TGTGCCAGCAGCTTAGTCCTGGGGGCGAGCACTGAAGCTTTCTTT
TRBV6-1	-	-	TRBJ1-5	CASSDLFRGTVGNQPQHF	TGTGCCAGCAGTGATCTTTTTAGGGGGACGGTGGGCAATCAGCCCCAGCATTTT
TRBV19	-	TRBD2	TRBJ2-7	CASSSRTSVFYEQYF	TGTGCCAGTTCGTCCAGGACTAGCGTTTTCTACGAGCAGTACTTC
TRBV5-1	-	TRBD2	TRBJ2-7	CASSLPPLAGVYEQYF	TGCGCCAGCAGCCTCCCCCCACTAGCGGGAGTGTACGAGCAGTACTTC
TRBV18	-	TRBD1	TRBJ1-4	CASSMGQPNEKLFF	TGTGCCAGCTCAATGGGACAGCCTAATGAAAAACTGTTTTTT
TRBV7-8	-	-	TRBJ2-7	CASSLASGGAQEQYF	TGTGCCAGCAGCTTAGCATCGGGCGGGGCTCAAGAGCAGTACTTC
TRBV9	-	-	TRBJ2-3	CASSVQGRSTDTQYF	TGTGCCAGCAGCGTACAGGGGCGGAGCACAGATACGCAGTATTTT
TRBV10-3	-	-	TRBJ2-2	CAIKGLSNTGELFF	TGTGCCATCAAGGGACTGTCGAACACCGGGGAGCTGTTTTTT
TRBV18	-	TRBD2	TRBJ2-1	CASSPLLAGGPVYGEQFF	TGTGCCAGCTCACCCTTACTAGCGGGAGGGCCGGTTTACGGTGAGCAGTTCTTC
TRBV5-1	-	-	TRBJ2-7	CASSLTDSYEQYF	TGCGCCAGCAGCTTAACGGACTCCTACGAGCAGTACTTC
TRBV5-1	-	-	TRBJ2-6	CASSQGSGANVLTF	TGCGCCAGCAGCCAAGGCTCTGGGGCCAACGTCCTGACTTTC
TRBV12-5	-	TRBD1	TRBJ2-1	CASGLQGGEQFF	TGTGCTAGTGGTTTACAGGGGGGTGAGCAGTTCTTC
TRBV2	-	TRBD2	TRBJ2-1	CASSGPGLDIQEQFF	TGTGCCAGCAGTGGCCCGGGACTAGACATTCAAGAGCAGTTCTTC
TRBV4-2	-	TRBD2	TRBJ2-2	CASSRGLAGVDTGELFF	TGTGCCAGCAGCCGCGGACTAGCGGGAGTGGACACCGGGGAGCTGTTTTTT
TRBV6-5	-	TRBD1	TRBJ1-1	CASSYADRAYSEAFF	TGTGCCAGCAGTTACGCCGACAGGGCGTACTCTGAAGCTTTCTTT
TRBV6-1	-	-	TRBJ2-5	CASSGRQSLPETQYF	TGTGCCAGCAGTGGTAGACAGTCCCTCCCAGAGACCCAGTACTTC